This TCR beta chain came from a study of blood T cells in healthy people across ages. Per germline, CDR1 SEHNR and CDR2 FQNEAQ (reference sequence). The V gene lost 4 bases and the J gene lost 4 bases, with 13 bases spanning the gap. This CDR3 comprises 14 residues. For every donor, a draw yielded 7.5 to 10 milliliters of peripheral blood. Combining a sample-barcoded 5' primer with a J-beta primer mix, a second PCR ran for about 6 to 12 cycles. The authors tagged each cDNA molecule using a template-switch adaptor with 12 random nucleotides. Sequencing recovered at least 2.5 million CDR3-containing paired-end reads from each sample. TCRdb analysed the 5' RACE reads with MiXCR anew, one entry per CDR3 protein. The sample contains approximately 810,000 distinct CDR3 sequences, 35% to 40% of which appear only once.

The receptor comes from a man aged 18 to 29 in good health. Sequencing used blood. The chain joins TRBV7-9 to TRBJ1-2; D is uncertain. The CDR3: CASSSSGFFYGYTF. The CDR3 nucleotides read TGTGCCAGCAGCTCATCCGGATTCTTCTATGGCTACACCTTC.